The 6 T cell receptor beta chains below all came from one sample that was sequenced in a study of control samples from healthy donors and cancer patients (dated by TCRdb to about 2020). Libraries were made using the immunoSEQ multiplex PCR assay. TCRdb's version of the immuneACCESS table is confined to in-frame rearrangements and falls short of the full clone set. An unresolved V gene accounts for under half of the shortfall where checked; the remainder is of unknown origin. For this sample there are 50,000 or so clones; 93% appear just once. The ten most abundant clones make up around 24% of the sample. Sequencing was performed on PBMCs. These receptors were collected from a woman in her forties or fifties with head and neck cancer.

V is TRBV10-3 and J is TRBJ2-1; 14 bases are a match to TRBD2. After removal of 6 bases from V and 0 bases from J, the junction contained 10 bases not matched to a gene. The V gene's germline CDR1 is ENHRY and CDR2 SYGVKD. This CDR3 region has 19 residues. The CDR3 spells CAIRGLRLAGGSSYNEQFF. The CDR3 DNA is TGTGCCATCAGGGGACTTCGACTAGCGGGAGGGAGCTCCTACAATGAGCAGTTCTTC.

The rearrangement uses TRBV28 and TRBJ1-1, with D hard to call. Germline CDR1 and CDR2: MDHEN and SYDVKM. The CDR3 has 12 residues. V was cut by 3 bases and J by 3 bases, with 5 bases left in between. CDR3 DNA sequence: TGTGCCAGCAGTTTGGGCTACACTGAAGCTTTCTTT. As protein: CASSLGYTEAFF.

The chain has TRBV19 and TRBJ2-7; D may correspond to TRBD1 or TRBD2 (5 bases each). V was trimmed by 3 bases and J by 3 bases, leaving 12 bases between them. The CDR3 covers 14 residues. Germline-derived CDR1 and CDR2 are LNHDA and SQIVND (reference sequence). The CDR3 DNA is TGTGCCAGTAGTATTGGTGGGGGAATCTACGAGCAGTACTTC. This encodes CASSIGGGIYEQYF. Looking up the rest from reference TRBV19 and TRBJ2-7 gives the full variable domain: DGGITQSPKYLFRKEGQNVTLSCEQNLNHDAMYWYRQDPGQGLRLIYYSQIVNDFQKGDIAEGYSVSREKKESFPLTVTSAQKNPTAFYLCASSIGGGIYEQYFGPGTRLTVT.

V gene TRBV15 combines with J gene TRBJ2-5, with 9 positions matching TRBD2. Germline lookup yields CDR1 LNHNV and CDR2 YYDKDF (reference sequence). With V trimmed by 0 bases and J by 5 bases, 7 bases remained unmatched. The length of the CDR3 is 16 residues. The CDR3 region has the DNA TGTGCCACCAGCAGAGATCGGATAGCGGGAGTGGAGACCCAGTACTTC. Amino acids: CATSRDRIAGVETQYF.

The genes are TRBV18 and TRBJ1-2; TRBD1 matches 9 bases. The germline CDR1 and CDR2 sequences are KGHSH and LQKENI. There are 14 residues in the CDR3. The V gene end was trimmed by 6 bases and the J gene end by 5 bases; junction bases not matched to a gene: 7. Here the CDR3 reads CASSGQGIEYGYTF. In DNA form, the CDR3 reads TGTGCCAGCTCCGGACAGGGGATAGAGTATGGCTACACCTTC. Full variable domain (missing parts from reference TRBV18 and TRBJ1-2): NAGVMQNPRHLVRRRGQEARLRCSPMKGHSHVYWYRQLPEEGLKFMVYLQKENIIDESGMPKERFSAEFPKEGPSILRIQQVVRGDSAAYFCASSGQGIEYGYTFGSGTRLTVV.

This clone ranks as medium-sized. The chain links TRBV7-2 to TRBJ1-6; 9 nucleotides match TRBD1. This CDR3 comprises 16 residues. Losses at the gene ends were 1 base for V and 9 bases for J; bases not matched to a gene: 7. CDR1 and CDR2 from the germline V gene are SGHTA and FQGNSA. The CDR3: CASSLEGDRARSPLHF. The CDR3 DNA follows: TGTGCCAGCAGCTTAGAGGGGGACAGGGCCCGTTCACCCCTCCACTTT.